Following are 31 T cell receptor beta chains from one sample sequenced in a study of blood T cell repertoires in COVID-19. Here immunoSEQ multiplex PCR was the method, and the copy in TCRdb shows in-frame clones only, minus some. This repertoire shows around 260,000 clones, around 87% found once; its top ten account for 3.6%. The specimen sequenced was peripheral blood. Receptors originate from a man younger than 35 with active or convalescent COVID-19.

This clone came up once. CDR3 coding DNA: TGTGCCAGCAGCCCGGACAGGGGAGCCCAAGAGACCCAGTACTTC. Translation gives CASSPDRGAQETQYF. The gene calls are TRBV28 and TRBJ2-5; the match to TRBD1 covers 9 bases. CDR1 MDHEN and CDR2 SYDVKM come from the germline V gene. The CDR3 is made up of 15 amino acids. V was pared by 6 bases and J by 1 base, with 6 bases of the junction left unmatched.

The table lists this clone with a count of one. The chain carries TRBV19 and TRBJ1-1, with 7 bases that match TRBD1. Per the germline V gene, CDR1 is LNHDA and CDR2 is SQIVND (reference sequence). This CDR3 comprises 12 residues. V dropped 4 bases and J dropped 11; count of bases not matched to a gene: 7. The CDR3 region is CASSTHRGRAFF. In nucleotides, the CDR3 is TGTGCCAGTAGTACTCACAGGGGTCGCGCTTTCTTT. Variable domain in full (rest from reference TRBV19 and TRBJ1-1): DGGITQSPKYLFRKEGQNVTLSCEQNLNHDAMYWYRQDPGQGLRLIYYSQIVNDFQKGDIAEGYSVSREKKESFPLTVTSAQKNPTAFYLCASSTHRGRAFFGQGTRLTVV.

The CDR3 DNA reads as TGCGCCAGCAGCCAAGATCTATGGGACAGGGCCTACGAGCAGTACTTC. Translation gives CASSQDLWDRAYEQYF. The J gene is TRBJ2-7, the V gene TRBV4-1, with 9 bases fitting TRBD1. The CDR3 is 16 residues long. After removal of 0 bases from V and 2 bases from J, the junction contained 5 bases not matched to a gene. Per the germline V gene, CDR1 is MGHRA and CDR2 is YSYEKL.

This clone was seen just once. The chain carries TRBV4-3 and TRBJ2-1; D not resolved. CDR3 length: 15 amino acids. Germline CDR1 is LGHNA and CDR2 is YSLEER. Trimming cost V 0 bases and J 6 bases, with 12 bases left between them. The CDR3: CASSQDSSFGNEQFF. The DNA of the CDR3 is TGCGCCAGCAGCCAAGACTCCTCCTTCGGCAATGAGCAGTTCTTC.

J is TRBJ2-2 and V is TRBV2; D is undetermined. This CDR3 contains 14 residues. Germline-derived CDR1 and CDR2 are SNHLY and FYNNEI. Deletions cut 5 bases from V and 3 bases from J, with 10 bases between. CDR3 residues: CASSLSRDTGELFF. The CDR3 coding sequence is TGTGCCAGCAGTTTATCAAGAGACACCGGGGAGCTGTTTTTT.

The V gene is TRBV6-2 or TRBV6-3, the J gene TRBJ2-1; a possible D gene is TRBD2 (7 bases). Between the trimmed V and J ends, which lost 6 bases and 11 bases, there was a span of 11 bases. The CDR3 is made up of 11 amino acids. CDR1 is MNHEY, CDR2 SVGEGT, per germline. CDR3 sequence reads: CASSLGGQQFF. DNA for the CDR3: TGTGCCAGCAGCCTGGGGGGGCAGCAGTTCTTC.

This clone was detected only once. The rearrangement links TRBV6-4 to TRBJ1-4; perhaps TRBD1 as D (6 bases). In germline, CDR1 is MRHNA, CDR2 SNTAGT. The CDR3 consists of 15 residues. Trimming stripped 6 bases from V and 0 bases from J, with 11 bases between. The CDR3: CASRGTSPTNEKLFF. The CDR3 DNA reads as TGTGCCAGCAGGGGGACATCTCCAACTAATGAAAAACTGTTTTTT.

The chain carries TRBV19 and TRBJ1-1; D is unresolved. Looked up from germline, CDR1 is LNHDA and CDR2 is SQIVND (reference sequence). CDR3 length: 15 residues. Trimming removed 0 bases at V and 0 bases at J, with 8 bases between. The CDR3 is CASSIDSSMNTEAFF. The CDR3 coding sequence is TGTGCCAGTAGTATAGATAGCAGCATGAACACTGAAGCTTTCTTT.

The CDR3 reads CASSLIVLQGYEQYF. The CDR3 region has the DNA TGTGCCAGCAGCTTAATTGTCCTGCAGGGCTACGAGCAGTACTTC. V usage is TRBV7-3 and J usage is TRBJ2-7; a weak D match, TRBD1 (5 bases). Germline V CDR1 and CDR2: SGHTA, FQGTGA. The CDR3 loop spans 15 amino acids. The V and J ends lost 1 base and 3 bases respectively, with 13 bases between them.

The chain recombines TRBV7-2 with TRBJ1-1; D is unclear. Trimming pared 1 base from V and 1 base from J, leaving 7 bases between. CDR1 and CDR2 (germline): SGHTA, FQGNSA. The CDR3 totals 14 residues. Written as DNA, the CDR3 is TGTGCCAGCAGCTTAGTTCTAGAGAACACTGAAGCTTTCTTT. Its translation is CASSLVLENTEAFF.

This clone was found a few times. The chain recombines TRBV21-1 with TRBJ1-3. TRBV21-1 is classified as a pseudogene. This CDR3 is built from 17 residues. For the CDR3, the DNA is TGTGCCAGCAGCAAACACCTTCAGGGAGGTGCTGGAAACACCATATATTTT. Its translation: CASSKHLQGGAGNTIYF.

The chain carries TRBV28 and TRBJ1-2, with TRBD1 as a possible D gene (6 bases). The germline CDR1 and CDR2 sequences are MDHEN and SYDVKM. V lost 4 bases, J lost 4 bases, and 10 bases lay in between. CDR3 length: 13 residues. CDR3 DNA sequence: TGTGCCAGCAGTTCACAGGGTTTCTATGGCTACACCTTC. This sequence encodes CASSSQGFYGYTF.

In this sample, this clone turned up a few times. The rearrangement uses TRBV9 and TRBJ1-1; D possibly corresponds to TRBD1 (5 bases). V lost 0 bases and J 10 bases, leaving 13 bases between the germline ends. The germline V gene encodes CDR1 SGDLS and CDR2 YYNGEE. The CDR3 contains 13 residues. CDR3 DNA: TGTGCCAGCAGCGTAGGTGTGGAAACAGGAGCTTTCTTT. It encodes CASSVGVETGAFF.

This chain uses TRBV7-8 with TRBJ1-5; D possibly corresponds to TRBD1 (6 bases). The CDR3 spans 15 residues. The ends were cut back, 5 bases at V and 7 bases at J, with 18 bases in the middle. Germline assignment: CDR1 SGHVS and CDR2 FQNEAQ. The CDR3 nucleotides read TGTGCCAGCAGCCTAGGGGGGGTCGTAGGCCAGCCCCAGCATTTT. It translates to CASSLGGVVGQPQHF.

This clone was picked up a small number of times. The CDR3 here is CASSTGTGLYYGYTF. CDR3 bases: TGTGCCAGCAGTACCGGGACAGGGTTATACTATGGCTACACCTTC. The chain employs TRBV28 and TRBJ1-2, with 9 bases fitting TRBD1. This CDR3 is 15 amino acids long. J was trimmed by 3 bases and V by 5 bases; bases with no gene match: 7. Per the germline V gene, CDR1 is MDHEN and CDR2 is SYDVKM.

The chain combines TRBV29-1 with TRBJ2-4; a possible D gene is TRBD2 (5 bases). The CDR3 runs to 15 residues. Germline CDR1 is SQVTM and CDR2 is ANQGSEA. Trimming shortened V by 6 bases and J by 0 bases, and 15 bases separated the two germline ends. CDR3 in amino acids: CSVAVIKLAKNIQYF. CDR3 bases: TGCAGCGTAGCGGTGATAAAACTAGCCAAAAACATTCAGTACTTC.

As concerns this clone: Its ends do not fully match the called genes, so a read error is possible. V and J are TRBV19 and TRBJ2-6; maybe TRBD2 (5 bases). This CDR3 comprises 16 residues. Germline V lookup: CDR1 LNHDA, CDR2 SQIVND (reference sequence). The CDR3 nucleotides read TGTGCCAGTAGTATGTGGAGGTCGTCTGAGGCCAACGTCCTGACTTTC. Translated: CASSMWRSSEANVLTF.

There are a few counts of this clone. The chain joins TRBV19 to TRBJ1-1; D is uncertain. The CDR3 runs 13 residues. The germline V and J ends were trimmed by 8 bases and 1 base, with 11 bases remaining between them. Germline assignment: CDR1 LNHDA and CDR2 SQIVND (reference sequence). CDR3 sequence (DNA): TGTGCCAGTTCAGCCGCGGGGAACACTGAAGCTTTCTTT. Amino acid sequence: CASSAAGNTEAFF. Based on the CDR3 plus reference TRBV19 and TRBJ1-1, the full variable domain is DGGITQSPKYLFRKEGQNVTLSCEQNLNHDAMYWYRQDPGQGLRLIYYSQIVNDFQKGDIAEGYSVSREKKESFPLTVTSAQKNPTAFYLCASSAAGNTEAFFGQGTRLTVV.

The chain has TRBV3-1 (or the pseudogene TRBV3-2) and TRBJ2-2; possibly TRBD1 for D (6 bases). Between the trimmed V and J ends, which lost 5 bases and 1 base, there was a span of 8 bases. This CDR3 has 14 residues. Per germline, CDR1 LGHDT and CDR2 YNNKEL (reference sequence). The CDR3 DNA follows: TGTGCCAGCAGCACACAGGGGAACACCGGGGAGCTGTTTTTT. Protein: CASSTQGNTGELFF.

The V call is TRBV2, the J call TRBJ2-1, with 8 bases that match TRBD2. The CDR3 sequence is 14 residues long. Germline CDR1 reads SNHLY; CDR2 reads FYNNEI. Unmatched junction bases numbered 7, after V lost 5 bases and J lost 7 bases. CDR3 coding DNA: TGTGCCAGCAGTCCCCTCGCGGGAGGAAATGAGCAGTTCTTC. Protein product: CASSPLAGGNEQFF.

This clone was seen more than once but under ten times. The rearrangement joins TRBV7-2 to TRBJ1-6, with D perhaps TRBD1 (5 bases). The CDR3 runs 14 residues. Trimming pared 2 bases from V and 6 bases from J, leaving 8 bases between. Germline values: CDR1 SGHTA, CDR2 FQGNSA. The CDR3 nucleotides read TGTGCCAGCAGCTTACTAGGGGTTAATTCACCCCTCCACTTT. Amino acid sequence: CASSLLGVNSPLHF.

This rearrangement joins TRBV3-1 (or the pseudogene TRBV3-2) to TRBJ1-2; a possible D gene is TRBD1 (5 bases). CDR1 is LGHDT, CDR2 YNNKEL, per germline (reference sequence). This CDR3 spans 13 amino acids. With 1 base removed from V and 8 bases from J, the gap between germline ends came to 11 bases. CDR3 DNA sequence: TGTGCCAGCAGCCAAGGATCAGGGTGGGGCTACACCTTC. As protein: CASSQGSGWGYTF.

This clone was seen just once. The chain has TRBV6-5 and TRBJ1-2; D not resolved. The CDR3 has 15 amino acids. Germline V lookup: CDR1 MNHEY, CDR2 SVGAGI. The germline V and J ends were trimmed by 2 bases and 4 bases, with 14 bases remaining between them. CDR3 protein: CASSYDTDGSYGYTF. The CDR3 DNA reads as TGTGCCAGCAGTTACGATACGGACGGGAGCTATGGCTACACCTTC.

The chain is built from TRBV5-1 and TRBJ2-1; no clear D gene. Per germline, CDR1 SGHRS and CDR2 YFSETQ. The CDR3 has 14 residues. Trimming removed 2 bases at V and 0 bases at J, with 6 bases between. The chain's CDR3 is CASSLGDSYNEQFF. CDR3 nucleotides: TGCGCCAGCAGCTTAGGAGACTCCTACAATGAGCAGTTCTTC.

V usage is TRBV29-1 and J usage is TRBJ2-7; the D gene is possibly TRBD1 (5 bases). This CDR3 contains 14 residues. V shed 4 bases and J shed 6 bases, with 19 bases lying between them. CDR1 and CDR2 (germline): SQVTM, ANQGSEA. The CDR3 DNA reads TGCAGCGTTGCACGCTTGGGGCCCCGGGCCGAGCAGTACTTC. Protein product: CSVARLGPRAEQYF.

This clone was found once. This chain joins TRBV10-3 and TRBJ2-3, with D possibly being TRBD1 (5 bases). Looked up from germline, CDR1 is ENHRY and CDR2 is SYGVKD. V was clipped by 4 bases and J by 6 bases, with 20 bases between them. This CDR3 comprises 16 residues. Here the CDR3 reads CAISVEPVRAADTQYF. CDR3 bases: TGTGCCATCAGTGTGGAGCCGGTCAGGGCAGCGGATACGCAGTATTTT.

The V and J genes are TRBV7-9 and TRBJ1-2; D gene unclear. Per the germline V gene, CDR1 is SEHNR and CDR2 is FQNEAQ (reference sequence). V lost 4 bases and J lost 1, with 10 bases in between. The CDR3 has 14 amino acids. DNA of the CDR3: TGTGCCAGCAGCTCCTCACACAATAACTATGGCTACACCTTC. Its protein product is CASSSSHNNYGYTF.

The rearrangement joins TRBV5-1 to TRBJ1-5; tentatively, D is TRBD1 (5 bases). Trimming cost V 4 bases and J 4 bases, with 15 bases left between them. Germline assignment: CDR1 SGHRS and CDR2 YFSETQ. This CDR3 spans 15 amino acids. The CDR3 nucleotides are TGCGCCAGCAGCAAGGAAGGGGCCACAAATCAGCCCCAGCATTTT. This sequence encodes CASSKEGATNQPQHF.

The DNA for the CDR3 is TGTGCCAGCAGTCCCCGGGTAGCAAGGTACGAGCAGTACTTC. Translation gives CASSPRVARYEQYF. The V gene is TRBV28, the J gene TRBJ2-7; no clear D gene. This CDR3 contains 14 residues. V shed 5 bases and J shed 4 bases, with 15 bases lying between them. Germline V CDR1 and CDR2: MDHEN, SYDVKM.

The rearrangement links TRBV11-3 to TRBJ1-3; D perhaps matches TRBD1 (5 bases). There are 17 residues in the CDR3. CDR1 SGHNT and CDR2 YENEEA come from the germline V gene. With 3 bases removed from V and 4 bases from J, the gap between germline ends came to 19 bases. The chain's CDR3 is CASSFSRDSRTGNTIYF. The CDR3 coding sequence is TGTGCCAGCAGCTTTAGCCGGGACTCTAGGACCGGAAACACCATATATTTT.

The chain joins TRBV7-2 to TRBJ1-4; 9 bases match TRBD1. Germline assignment: CDR1 SGHTA and CDR2 FQGNSA. J lost 8 bases, V lost 5 bases, and 6 bases had no gene match. The CDR3 contains 14 residues. The CDR3 loop is CASSPDRGWEKLFF. The CDR3 DNA reads TGTGCCAGCAGCCCGGACAGGGGCTGGGAAAAACTGTTTTTT.